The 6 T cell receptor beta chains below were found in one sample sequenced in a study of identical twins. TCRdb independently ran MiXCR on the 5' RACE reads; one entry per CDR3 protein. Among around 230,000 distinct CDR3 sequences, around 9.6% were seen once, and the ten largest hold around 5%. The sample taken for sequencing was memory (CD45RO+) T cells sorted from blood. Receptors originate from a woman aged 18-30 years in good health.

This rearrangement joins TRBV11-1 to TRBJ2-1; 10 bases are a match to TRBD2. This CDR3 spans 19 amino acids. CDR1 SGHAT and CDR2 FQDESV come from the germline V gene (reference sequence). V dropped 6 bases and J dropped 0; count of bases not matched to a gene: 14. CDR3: CASRRPPGLASSSYNEQFF. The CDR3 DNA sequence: TGTGCCAGCAGACGCCCTCCGGGACTAGCGTCGAGCTCCTACAATGAGCAGTTCTTC.

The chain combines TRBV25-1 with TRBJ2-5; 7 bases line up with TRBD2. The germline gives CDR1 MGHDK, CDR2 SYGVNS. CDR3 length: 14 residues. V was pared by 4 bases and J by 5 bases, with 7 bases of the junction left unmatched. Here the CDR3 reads CASSAGGSLETQYF. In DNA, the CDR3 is TGTGCCAGCAGTGCGGGCGGGAGTCTGGAGACCCAGTACTTC.

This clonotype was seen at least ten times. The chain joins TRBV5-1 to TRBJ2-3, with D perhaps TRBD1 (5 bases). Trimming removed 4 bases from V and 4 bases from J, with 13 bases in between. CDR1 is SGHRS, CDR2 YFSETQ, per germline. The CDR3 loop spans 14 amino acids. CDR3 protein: CASSGQGLADTQYF. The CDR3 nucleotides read TGCGCCAGCAGCGGCCAGGGTTTAGCAGATACGCAGTATTTT. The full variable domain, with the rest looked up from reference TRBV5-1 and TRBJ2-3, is KAGVTQTPRYLIKTRGQQVTLSCSPISGHRSVSWYQQTPGQGLQFLFEYFSETQRNKGNFPGRFSGRQFSNSRSEMNVSTLELGDSALYLCASSGQGLADTQYFGPGTRLTVL.

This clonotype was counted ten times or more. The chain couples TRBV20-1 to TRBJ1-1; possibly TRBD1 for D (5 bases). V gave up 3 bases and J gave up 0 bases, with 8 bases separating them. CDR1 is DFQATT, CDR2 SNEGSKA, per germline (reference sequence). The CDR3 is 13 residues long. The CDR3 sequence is CSAREDMNTEAFF. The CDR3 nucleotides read TGCAGTGCTAGGGAGGACATGAACACTGAAGCTTTCTTT.

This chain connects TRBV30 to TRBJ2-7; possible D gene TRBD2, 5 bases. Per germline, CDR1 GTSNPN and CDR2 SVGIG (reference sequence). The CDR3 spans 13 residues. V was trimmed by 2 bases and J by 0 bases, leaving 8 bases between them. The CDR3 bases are TGTGCCTGGAGTAACGGGATCTCCTACGAGCAGTACTTC. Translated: CAWSNGISYEQYF.

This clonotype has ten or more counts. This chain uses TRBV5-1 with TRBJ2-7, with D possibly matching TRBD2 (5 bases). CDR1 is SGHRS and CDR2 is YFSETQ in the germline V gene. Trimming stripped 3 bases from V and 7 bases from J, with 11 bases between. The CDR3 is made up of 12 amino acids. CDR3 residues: CASSSTGGEQYF. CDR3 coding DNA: TGCGCCAGCAGCTCGACCGGAGGAGAGCAGTACTTC.